The 18 T cell receptor beta chains in this list originate from one sample, sequenced in a study of chemoradiotherapy in HPV16-positive cancers. Here immunoSEQ multiplex PCR was the method, and the copy in TCRdb shows in-frame clones only, minus some. The repertoire holds fewer than 3,000 clones, with around 84% as singletons. The sequences come from tumor tissue, collected from a patient who underwent chemoradiotherapy. Receptor source: a human donor with HPV-associated anogenital cancer.

The rearrangement uses TRBV4-3 and TRBJ2-3; 13 nucleotides agree with TRBD2. J lost 2 bases, V lost 1 base, and 3 bases had no gene match. The CDR3 is 17 amino acids. The V gene's germline CDR1 is LGHNA and CDR2 YSLEER. In nucleotides, the CDR3 is TGCGCCAGCAGCCAAGGGACTAGCGGGGGCCTCACAGATACGCAGTATTTT. This codes for CASSQGTSGGLTDTQYF.

CDR3 nucleotide sequence: TGTGCCAGCAGACCCAGCGGGGGAATTGCAGATACGCAGTATTTT. Its translation is CASRPSGGIADTQYF. This rearrangement joins TRBV9 to TRBJ2-3; 8 bases map to TRBD2. From germline, CDR1 is SGDLS and CDR2 YYNGEE. The ends lost 5 bases at V and 4 bases at J; junction bases unmatched: 9. The CDR3 length is 15 residues.

V usage is TRBV10-3 and J usage is TRBJ1-3, with D possibly matching TRBD1 (6 bases). V lost 5 bases to trimming and J lost 0 bases, with 11 bases between them. The CDR3 extends over 15 amino acids. Germline loops: CDR1 ENHRY, CDR2 SYGVKD. The CDR3 DNA sequence: TGTGCCATCAGTAATGGACAGAGCTCTGGAAACACCATATATTTT. It is translated as CAISNGQSSGNTIYF.

The rearrangement joins TRBV28 to TRBJ2-7; 7 positions agree with TRBD2. J gave up 2 bases and V 6 bases, and 4 bases lay outside the gene matches. This CDR3 is 13 amino acids long. Germline CDR1 MDHEN, CDR2 SYDVKM. The CDR3 loop is CASRRSGAYEQYF. CDR3 DNA: TGTGCCAGCAGGAGGAGCGGGGCCTACGAGCAGTACTTC.

J is TRBJ2-1 and V is TRBV28; 14 nucleotides match TRBD2. Germline CDR1 and CDR2: MDHEN and SYDVKM. V was clipped by 7 bases and J by 5 bases; unmatched bases: 4. This CDR3 is built from 15 residues. CDR3 in amino acids: CASKGLAGEDNEQFF. CDR3 DNA: TGTGCCAGCAAGGGACTAGCGGGAGAAGACAATGAGCAGTTCTTC.

The chain carries TRBV28 and TRBJ1-5, with TRBD1 identical over 9 bases. CDR1 is MDHEN, CDR2 SYDVKM, per germline. The CDR3 has 12 amino acids. CDR3 bases: TGTGCTTTACAGGGGGCCAATCAGCCCCAGCATTTT. It yields the protein CALQGANQPQHF. The whole variable domain, remainder taken from reference TRBV28 and TRBJ1-5, is DVKVTQSSRYLVKRTGEKVFLECVQDMDHENMFWYRQDPGLGLRLIYFSYDVKMKEKGDIPEGYSVSREKKERFSLILESASTNQTSMYLCALQGANQPQHFGDGTRLSIL.

The V gene is TRBV28, the J gene TRBJ2-2; 10 nucleotides agree with TRBD2. CDR1 is MDHEN and CDR2 is SYDVKM in the germline V gene. The junction had 1 base not matched to a gene; V was cut back by 0 bases and J by 6 bases. This CDR3 is built from 15 residues. CDR3 sequence reads: CASSLWLAGAGELFF. The CDR3 DNA follows: TGTGCCAGCAGTTTATGGCTAGCGGGAGCCGGGGAGCTGTTTTTT. Based on the CDR3 plus reference TRBV28 and TRBJ2-2, the full variable domain is DVKVTQSSRYLVKRTGEKVFLECVQDMDHENMFWYRQDPGLGLRLIYFSYDVKMKEKGDIPEGYSVSREKKERFSLILESASTNQTSMYLCASSLWLAGAGELFFGEGSRLTVL.

The V call is TRBV11-3, the J call TRBJ2-7, with D perhaps TRBD2 (6 bases). With 0 bases removed from V and 4 bases from J, the gap between germline ends came to 13 bases. Germline V lookup: CDR1 SGHNT, CDR2 YENEEA. This CDR3 spans 15 amino acids. CDR3 loop: CASSLEAGPNYEQYF. In DNA, the CDR3 is TGTGCCAGCAGCTTAGAGGCGGGGCCAAATTACGAGCAGTACTTC. Drawing the rest from reference TRBV11-3 and TRBJ2-7, the complete variable domain is EAGVVQSPRYKIIEKKQPVAFWCNPISGHNTLYWYLQNLGQGPELLIRYENEEAVDDSQLPKDRFSAERLKGVDSTLKIQPAELGDSAVYLCASSLEAGPNYEQYFGPGTRLTVT.

The chain joins TRBV7-6 to TRBJ2-1; TRBD2 matches 12 bases. The CDR3 consists of 17 residues. V was clipped by 5 bases and J by 3 bases; unmatched bases: 8. Germline CDR1 is SGHVS and CDR2 is FNYEAQ. CDR3 protein: CASSPRLAGALYNEQFF. The CDR3 DNA sequence: TGTGCCAGCAGCCCAAGACTAGCGGGAGCCCTCTACAATGAGCAGTTCTTC.

The chain recombines TRBV5-1 with TRBJ2-1; 9 nucleotides match TRBD2. Germline V CDR1 and CDR2: SGHRS, YFSETQ. The CDR3 is made up of 14 amino acids. V shed 2 bases, J shed 8 bases, and the junction held 5 bases outside the gene matches. CDR3 region: CASSLRGGAHEQFF. For the CDR3, the DNA is TGCGCCAGCAGCTTACGCGGGGGGGCCCATGAGCAGTTCTTC.

V is TRBV27 and J is TRBJ2-7, with 10 bases identical to TRBD2. The germline CDR1 and CDR2 sequences are MNHEY and SMNVEV (reference sequence). J was trimmed by 6 bases and V by 6 bases; bases with no gene match: 8. The CDR3 consists of 14 residues. The CDR3 nucleotides read TGTGCCAGCAGACCTAGCGGGAGTAAGGGCGAGCAGTACTTC. This translates into CASRPSGSKGEQYF.

This CDR3 reads CASSLDSEVTDTQYF. DNA for the CDR3: TGCGCCAGCAGCTTGGATAGCGAGGTCACAGATACGCAGTATTTT. The chain recombines TRBV5-1 with TRBJ2-3; perhaps TRBD2 as D (5 bases). Deletions cut 0 bases from V and 2 bases from J, with 10 bases between. The CDR3 is 15 amino acids. Germline loops: CDR1 SGHRS, CDR2 YFSETQ.

The chain links TRBV7-3 to TRBJ2-5; D not certain. The CDR3 is made up of 11 amino acids. The germline V and J ends were trimmed by 5 bases and 2 bases, with 3 bases remaining between them. Germline-derived CDR1 and CDR2 are SGHTA and FQGTGA. This CDR3 is CASSPQETQYF. CDR3 DNA sequence: TGTGCCAGCAGCCCGCAAGAGACCCAGTACTTC. Looking up the rest from reference TRBV7-3 and TRBJ2-5 gives the full variable domain: GAGVSQTPSNKVTEKGKYVELRCDPISGHTALYWYRQSLGQGPEFLIYFQGTGAADDSGLPNDRFFAVRPEGSVSTLKIQRTERGDSAVYLCASSPQETQYFGPGTRLLVL.

The V gene is TRBV5-4, the J gene TRBJ2-2, with D unresolved. Germline CDR1 and CDR2: SGHNT and YYREEE (reference sequence). The CDR3 contains 14 residues. With 4 bases removed from V and 1 base from J, the gap between germline ends came to 8 bases. The CDR3 region has the DNA TGTGCCAGCAGCGGGGTTATGAACACCGGGGAGCTGTTTTTT. Amino acids: CASSGVMNTGELFF. The full variable domain, completed using reference TRBV5-4 and TRBJ2-2, is ETGVTQSPTHLIKTRGQQVTLRCSSQSGHNTVSWYQQALGQGPQFIFQYYREEENGRGNFPPRFSGLQFPNYSSELNVNALELDDSALYLCASSGVMNTGELFFGEGSRLTVL.

This chain connects TRBV5-1 to TRBJ1-1; D is unclear. In germline, CDR1 is SGHRS, CDR2 YFSETQ. The CDR3 extends over 13 amino acids. With 4 bases removed from V and 5 bases from J, the gap between germline ends came to 12 bases. CDR3 DNA sequence: TGCGCCAGCAGCCCTGCACCGGGGACTGAAGCTTTCTTT. Its protein product is CASSPAPGTEAFF.

The V and J genes are TRBV28 and TRBJ2-5; TRBD2 matches at 11 bases. V lost 6 bases to trimming and J lost 3 bases; unmatched junction nucleotides: 9. CDR1 is MDHEN and CDR2 is SYDVKM in the germline V gene. The CDR3 has 16 amino acids. In DNA, the CDR3 is TGTGCCAGCAGCAAAGGACTAGCGGGCTTCGAAGAGACCCAGTACTTC. Its protein product is CASSKGLAGFEETQYF.

The chain combines TRBV5-6 with TRBJ1-2; TRBD1 aligns across 7 bases. V lost 3 bases and J lost 9; bases outside the gene matches: 14. The germline V gene encodes CDR1 SGHDT and CDR2 YYEEEE. The CDR3 runs 15 residues. CDR3 coding DNA: TGTGCCAGCAGCTCAACAGGGGTCATGGTTTGGAGCTACACCTTC. Amino acids: CASSSTGVMVWSYTF.

V gene TRBV2 combines with J gene TRBJ1-2; D not resolved. This CDR3 is 13 amino acids long. V lost 8 bases and J lost 4, with 14 bases in between. The germline gives CDR1 SNHLY, CDR2 FYNNEI. CDR3 region: CASGMEGPYGYTF. CDR3 in DNA: TGTGCCAGCGGGATGGAGGGCCCCTATGGCTACACCTTC.